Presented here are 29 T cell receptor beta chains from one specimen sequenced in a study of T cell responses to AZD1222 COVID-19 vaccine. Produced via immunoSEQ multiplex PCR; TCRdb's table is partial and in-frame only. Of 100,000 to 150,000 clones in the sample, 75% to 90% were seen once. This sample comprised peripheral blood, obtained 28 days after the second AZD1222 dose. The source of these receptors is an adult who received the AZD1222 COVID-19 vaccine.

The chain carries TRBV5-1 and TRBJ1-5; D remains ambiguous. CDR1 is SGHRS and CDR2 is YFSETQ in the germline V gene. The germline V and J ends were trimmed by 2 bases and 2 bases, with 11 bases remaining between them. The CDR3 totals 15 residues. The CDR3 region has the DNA TGCGCCAGCAGCTTAATACCCGGTGGCAATCAGCCCCAGCATTTT. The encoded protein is CASSLIPGGNQPQHF.

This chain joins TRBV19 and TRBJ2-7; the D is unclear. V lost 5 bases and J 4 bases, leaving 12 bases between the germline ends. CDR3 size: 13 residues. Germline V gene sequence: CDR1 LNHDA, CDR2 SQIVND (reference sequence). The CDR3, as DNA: TGTGCCAGTAGTTTAGTCGGGCCATACGAGCAGTACTTC. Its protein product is CASSLVGPYEQYF.

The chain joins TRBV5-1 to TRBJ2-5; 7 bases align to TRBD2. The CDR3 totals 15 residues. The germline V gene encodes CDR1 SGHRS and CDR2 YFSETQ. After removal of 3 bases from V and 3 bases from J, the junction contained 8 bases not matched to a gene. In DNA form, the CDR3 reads TGCGCCAGCAGCTCCCATCCTAGCGGAGAAGAGACCCAGTACTTC. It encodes CASSSHPSGEETQYF. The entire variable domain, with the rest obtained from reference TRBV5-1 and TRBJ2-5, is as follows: KAGVTQTPRYLIKTRGQQVTLSCSPISGHRSVSWYQQTPGQGLQFLFEYFSETQRNKGNFPGRFSGRQFSNSRSEMNVSTLELGDSALYLCASSSHPSGEETQYFGPGTRLLVL.

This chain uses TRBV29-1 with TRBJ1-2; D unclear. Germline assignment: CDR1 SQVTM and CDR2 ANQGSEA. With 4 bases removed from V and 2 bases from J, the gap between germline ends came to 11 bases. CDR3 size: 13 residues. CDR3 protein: CSVVKGTNYGYTF. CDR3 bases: TGCAGCGTTGTGAAGGGTACCAACTATGGCTACACCTTC.

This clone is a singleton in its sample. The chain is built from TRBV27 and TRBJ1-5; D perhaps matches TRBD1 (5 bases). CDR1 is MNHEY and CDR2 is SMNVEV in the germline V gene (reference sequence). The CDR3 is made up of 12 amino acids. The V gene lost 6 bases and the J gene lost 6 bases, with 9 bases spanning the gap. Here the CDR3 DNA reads TGTGCCAGCAGGGGGGGATCTCAGCCCCAGCATTTT. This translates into CASRGGSQPQHF.

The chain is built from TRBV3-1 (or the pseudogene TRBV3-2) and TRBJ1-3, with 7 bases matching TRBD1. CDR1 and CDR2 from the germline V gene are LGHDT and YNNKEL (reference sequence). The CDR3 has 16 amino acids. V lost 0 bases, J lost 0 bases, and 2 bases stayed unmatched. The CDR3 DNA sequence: TGTGCCAGCAGCCAAGACAGGGGGTACTCTGGAAACACCATATATTTT. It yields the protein CASSQDRGYSGNTIYF.

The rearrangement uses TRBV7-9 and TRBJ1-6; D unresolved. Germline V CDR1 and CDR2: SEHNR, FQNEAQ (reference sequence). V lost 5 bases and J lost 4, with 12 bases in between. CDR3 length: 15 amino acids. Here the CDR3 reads CASSPGGGYNSPLHF. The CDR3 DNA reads TGTGCCAGCAGCCCAGGCGGAGGGTATAATTCACCCCTCCACTTT.

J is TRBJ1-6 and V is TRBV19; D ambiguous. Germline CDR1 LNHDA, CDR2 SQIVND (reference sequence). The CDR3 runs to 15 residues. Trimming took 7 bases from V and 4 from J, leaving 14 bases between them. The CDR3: CASKPRRYYNSPLHF. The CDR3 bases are TGTGCCAGTAAACCTCGGAGATATTATAATTCACCCCTCCACTTT. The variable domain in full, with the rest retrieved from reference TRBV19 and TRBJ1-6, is DGGITQSPKYLFRKEGQNVTLSCEQNLNHDAMYWYRQDPGQGLRLIYYSQIVNDFQKGDIAEGYSVSREKKESFPLTVTSAQKNPTAFYLCASKPRRYYNSPLHFGNGTRLTVT.

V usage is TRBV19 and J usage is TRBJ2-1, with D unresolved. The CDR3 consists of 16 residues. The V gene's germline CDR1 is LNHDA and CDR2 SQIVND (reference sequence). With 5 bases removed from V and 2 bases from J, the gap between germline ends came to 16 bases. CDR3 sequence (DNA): TGTGCCAGTAGTCACCCCAGCCGTCTTACCTACAATGAGCAGTTCTTC. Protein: CASSHPSRLTYNEQFF.

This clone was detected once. This CDR3 reads CAWSVSGDTEAFF. DNA of the CDR3: TGTGCCTGGAGTGTATCGGGGGATACTGAAGCTTTCTTT. This rearrangement joins TRBV30 to TRBJ1-1, with TRBD1 as a possible D gene (5 bases). Trimming took off 0 bases at V and 5 bases at J, with 10 bases between the two ends. The CDR3 consists of 13 residues. Germline V gene lookup returns CDR1 GTSNPN and CDR2 SVGIG (reference sequence).

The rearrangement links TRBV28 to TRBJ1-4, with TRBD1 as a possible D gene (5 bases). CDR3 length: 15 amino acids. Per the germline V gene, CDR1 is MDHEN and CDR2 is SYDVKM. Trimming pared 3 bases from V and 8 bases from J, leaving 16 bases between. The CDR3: CASSFLQGGAEKLFF. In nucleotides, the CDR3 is TGTGCCAGCAGTTTCCTCCAGGGAGGCGCCGAAAAACTGTTTTTT. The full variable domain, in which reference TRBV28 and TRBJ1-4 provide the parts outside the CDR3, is DVKVTQSSRYLVKRTGEKVFLECVQDMDHENMFWYRQDPGLGLRLIYFSYDVKMKEKGDIPEGYSVSREKKERFSLILESASTNQTSMYLCASSFLQGGAEKLFFGSGTQLSVL.

The DNA of the CDR3 is TGTGCCAGCAGTTACTCAATGGGGGTCCCTGAAGCTTTCTTT. Amino acid sequence: CASSYSMGVPEAFF. The chain has TRBV6-5 and TRBJ1-1; a weak D match, TRBD1 (5 bases). The CDR3 has 14 residues. Trimming stripped 0 bases from V and 6 bases from J, with 11 bases between. Germline CDR1 reads MNHEY; CDR2 reads SVGAGI.

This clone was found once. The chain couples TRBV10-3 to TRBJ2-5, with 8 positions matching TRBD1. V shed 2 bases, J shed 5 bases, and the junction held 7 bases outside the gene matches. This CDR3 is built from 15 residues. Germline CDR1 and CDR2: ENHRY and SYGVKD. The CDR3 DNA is TGTGCCATCAGTGAGCCTCAGGGGGCTTGGGAGACCCAGTACTTC. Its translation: CAISEPQGAWETQYF.

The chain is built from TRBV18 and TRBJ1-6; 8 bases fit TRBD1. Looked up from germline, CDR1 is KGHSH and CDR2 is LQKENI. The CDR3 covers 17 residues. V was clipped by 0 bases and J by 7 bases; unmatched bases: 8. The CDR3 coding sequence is TGTGCCAGCTCACCACCGTCTTCAGGGGGCCTCAATTCACCCCTCCACTTT. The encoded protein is CASSPPSSGGLNSPLHF. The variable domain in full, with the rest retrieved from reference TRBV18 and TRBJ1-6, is NAGVMQNPRHLVRRRGQEARLRCSPMKGHSHVYWYRQLPEEGLKFMVYLQKENIIDESGMPKERFSAEFPKEGPSILRIQQVVRGDSAAYFCASSPPSSGGLNSPLHFGNGTRLTVT.

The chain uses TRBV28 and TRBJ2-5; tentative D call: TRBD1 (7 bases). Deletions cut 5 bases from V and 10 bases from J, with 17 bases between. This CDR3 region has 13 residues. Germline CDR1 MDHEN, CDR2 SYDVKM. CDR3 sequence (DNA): TGTGCCAGCAGTCAGGGGGGCGGCTGGGACCAGTACTTC. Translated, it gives CASSQGGGWDQYF.

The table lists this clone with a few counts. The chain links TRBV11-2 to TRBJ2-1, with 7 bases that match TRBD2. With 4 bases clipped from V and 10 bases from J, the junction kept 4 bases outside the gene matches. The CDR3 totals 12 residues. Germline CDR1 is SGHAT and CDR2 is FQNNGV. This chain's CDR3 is CASSSLAVEQFF. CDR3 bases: TGTGCCAGCAGCTCTCTAGCGGTCGAGCAGTTCTTC.

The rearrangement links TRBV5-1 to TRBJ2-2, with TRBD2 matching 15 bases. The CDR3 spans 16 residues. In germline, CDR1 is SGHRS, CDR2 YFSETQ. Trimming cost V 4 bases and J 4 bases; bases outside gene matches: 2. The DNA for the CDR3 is TGCGCCAGCAGCGGACTAGCGGGGGGGCCCACCGGGGAGCTGTTTTTT. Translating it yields CASSGLAGGPTGELFF.

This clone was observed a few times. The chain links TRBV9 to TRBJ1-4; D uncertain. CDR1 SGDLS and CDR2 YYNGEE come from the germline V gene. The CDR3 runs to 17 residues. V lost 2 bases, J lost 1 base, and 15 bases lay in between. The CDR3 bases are TGTGCCAGCAGCGTCGGATACGAGGGAGTAACTAATGAAAAACTGTTTTTT. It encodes CASSVGYEGVTNEKLFF.

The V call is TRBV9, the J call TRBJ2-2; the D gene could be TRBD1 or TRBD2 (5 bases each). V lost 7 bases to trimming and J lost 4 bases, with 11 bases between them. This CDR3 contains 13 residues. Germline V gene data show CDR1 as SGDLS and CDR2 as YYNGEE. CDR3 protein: CASGRGPTGELFF. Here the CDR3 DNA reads TGTGCCAGCGGCCGGGGACCCACCGGGGAGCTGTTTTTT. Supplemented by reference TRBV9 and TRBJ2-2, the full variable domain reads DSGVTQTPKHLITATGQRVTLRCSPRSGDLSVYWYQQSLDQGLQFLIQYYNGEERAKGNILERFSAQQFPDLHSELNLSSLELGDSALYFCASGRGPTGELFFGEGSRLTVL.

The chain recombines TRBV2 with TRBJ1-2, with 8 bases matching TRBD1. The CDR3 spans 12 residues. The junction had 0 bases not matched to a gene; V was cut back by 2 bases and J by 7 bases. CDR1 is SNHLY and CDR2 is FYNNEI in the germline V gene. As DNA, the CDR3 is TGTGCCAGCAGTGAAACAGGGGGTGGCTACACCTTC. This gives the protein CASSETGGGYTF. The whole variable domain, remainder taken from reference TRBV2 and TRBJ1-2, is EPEVTQTPSHQVTQMGQEVILRCVPISNHLYFYWYRQILGQKVEFLVSFYNNEISEKSEIFDDQFSVERPDGSNFTLKIRSTKLEDSAMYFCASSETGGGYTFGSGTRLTVV.

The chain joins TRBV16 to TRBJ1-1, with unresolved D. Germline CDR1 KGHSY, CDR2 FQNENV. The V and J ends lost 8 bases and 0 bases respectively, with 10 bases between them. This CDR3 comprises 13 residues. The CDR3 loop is CASRRALNTEAFF. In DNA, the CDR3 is TGTGCCAGCCGTCGGGCTTTGAACACTGAAGCTTTCTTT.

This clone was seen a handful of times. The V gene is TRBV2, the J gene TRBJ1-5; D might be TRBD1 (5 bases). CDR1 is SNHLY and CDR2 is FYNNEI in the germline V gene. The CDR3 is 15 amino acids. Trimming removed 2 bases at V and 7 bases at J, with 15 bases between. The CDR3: CASSELQGLGQPQHF. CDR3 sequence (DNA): TGTGCCAGCAGTGAACTTCAGGGACTGGGGCAGCCCCAGCATTTT. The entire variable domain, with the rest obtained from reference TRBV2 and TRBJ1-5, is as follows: EPEVTQTPSHQVTQMGQEVILRCVPISNHLYFYWYRQILGQKVEFLVSFYNNEISEKSEIFDDQFSVERPDGSNFTLKIRSTKLEDSAMYFCASSELQGLGQPQHFGDGTRLSIL.

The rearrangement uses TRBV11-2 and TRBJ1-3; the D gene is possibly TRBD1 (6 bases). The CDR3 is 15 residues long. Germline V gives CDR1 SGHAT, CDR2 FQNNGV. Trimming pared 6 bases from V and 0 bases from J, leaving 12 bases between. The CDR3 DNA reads TGTGCCAGCAGGAGACAGGAGTTCTCTGGAAACACCATATATTTT. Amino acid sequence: CASRRQEFSGNTIYF.

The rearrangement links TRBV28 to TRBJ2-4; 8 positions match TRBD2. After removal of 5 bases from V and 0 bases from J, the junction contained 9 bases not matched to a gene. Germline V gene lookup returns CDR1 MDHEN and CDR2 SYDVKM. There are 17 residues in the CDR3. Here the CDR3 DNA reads TGTGCCAGCAGTCCGGGGGGGGACGGACTAGCCAAAAACATTCAGTACTTC. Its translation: CASSPGGDGLAKNIQYF.

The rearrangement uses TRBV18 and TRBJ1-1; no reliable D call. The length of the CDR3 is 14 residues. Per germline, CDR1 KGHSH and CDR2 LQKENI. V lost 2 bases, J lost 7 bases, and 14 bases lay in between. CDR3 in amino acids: CASSPSLDPREAFF. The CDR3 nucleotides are TGTGCCAGCTCACCAAGTTTGGACCCCCGTGAAGCTTTCTTT.

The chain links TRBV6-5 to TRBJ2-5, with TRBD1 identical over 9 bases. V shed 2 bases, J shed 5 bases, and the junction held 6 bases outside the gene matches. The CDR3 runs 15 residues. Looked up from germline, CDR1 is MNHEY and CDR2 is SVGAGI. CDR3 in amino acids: CASSYSGTGFETQYF. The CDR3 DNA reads TGTGCCAGCAGTTACAGTGGGACAGGGTTCGAGACCCAGTACTTC.

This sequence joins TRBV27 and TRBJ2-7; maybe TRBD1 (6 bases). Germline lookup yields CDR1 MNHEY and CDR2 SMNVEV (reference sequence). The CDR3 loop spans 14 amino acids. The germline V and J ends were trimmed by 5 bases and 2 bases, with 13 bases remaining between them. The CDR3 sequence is CASSQKQGPYEQYF. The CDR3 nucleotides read TGTGCCAGCAGTCAAAAACAGGGCCCCTACGAGCAGTACTTC.

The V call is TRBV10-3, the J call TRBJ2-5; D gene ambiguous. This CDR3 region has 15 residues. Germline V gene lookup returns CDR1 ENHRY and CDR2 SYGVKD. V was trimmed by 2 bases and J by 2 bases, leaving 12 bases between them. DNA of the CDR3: TGTGCCATCAGTGAGCGGCAGAGCATTCAAGAGACCCAGTACTTC. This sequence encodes CAISERQSIQETQYF.

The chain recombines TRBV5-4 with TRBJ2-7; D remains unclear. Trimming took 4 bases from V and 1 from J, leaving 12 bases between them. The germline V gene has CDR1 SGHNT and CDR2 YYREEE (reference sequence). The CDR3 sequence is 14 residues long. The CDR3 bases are TGTGCCAGCAGCCGACCTTATGGGTCCTACGAGCAGTACTTC. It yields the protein CASSRPYGSYEQYF. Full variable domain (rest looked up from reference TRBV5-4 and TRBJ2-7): ETGVTQSPTHLIKTRGQQVTLRCSSQSGHNTVSWYQQALGQGPQFIFQYYREEENGRGNFPPRFSGLQFPNYSSELNVNALELDDSALYLCASSRPYGSYEQYFGPGTRLTVT.